This TCR beta chain was sequenced in a study of T-cell memory formation after mild COVID-19. Study-wide results and limits: Memory cells collected pre-infection included some clones that later responded, suggesting cross-reactive memory joined.

It was 5'RACE with constant-segment primers that produced the TCR alpha and TCR beta cDNA libraries, which carried sample barcodes and UMIs. Using its own MiXCR run on the 5' RACE reads, TCRdb lists one record per CDR3 protein. Of under 250,000 distinct CDR3 sequences listed, around 30% are singletons. The CDR3 loop spans 13 amino acids. Germline V gives CDR1 LGHDT, CDR2 YNNKEL (reference sequence). V shed 1 base and J shed 3 bases, with 7 bases lying between them. This clonotype was counted between two and nine times. What it binds is unknown. The chain has TRBV3-1 and TRBJ2-7, with no clear D. The clonotype comes from an adult woman who had mild COVID-19 (a few samples of this study predate the infection). Cell type and time point are not known. Sequencing used PBMCs or a T cell subset sorted from them (not recorded which). The CDR3 sequence: CASSQALLYEQYF. The CDR3 DNA is TGTGCCAGCAGCCAAGCCTTACTCTACGAGCAGTACTTC.